The present T cell receptor (beta chain) was sequenced within a study of T cells in Graves' hyperthyroidism and ophthalmopathy. Study in general: Peripheral blood draws took place at initial diagnosis, ahead of any treatment.

There are 14 residues in the CDR3. V was cut by 5 bases and J by 0 bases, with 9 bases left in between. The V gene's germline CDR1 is SGHVS and CDR2 FQNEAQ. Study observations and caveats: Among thyroid clonotypes expanded above 0.001, most also appeared in blood. Before onset, by a median of around six months, the model predicted ophthalmopathy.

In regard to this clonotype: The antigen remains undetermined.

The investigators amplified TCR beta CDR3 regions from RNA transcripts. The study used the HTBI primer set for a first-round RT-PCR of the TCR CDR3. In TCRdb, the multiplex PCR reads were re-called with MiXCR into one record per CDR3 protein. Altogether approximately 420,000 distinct CDR3 sequences are present, 15% being singletons, with the ten largest covering approximately 30%. The clonotype originates from a young woman with Graves' hyperthyroidism. Material for sequencing was blood. The chain links TRBV7-8 to TRBJ2-3, with D possibly being TRBD1 (6 bases). The CDR3 nucleotides are TGTGCCAGCAGCCCGCAGGGGAGCACAGATACGCAGTATTTT. Residues: CASSPQGSTDTQYF.